This T cell receptor beta chain was observed in a study of T cells in Graves' hyperthyroidism and ophthalmopathy (dated by TCRdb to between 2019 and 2020). Looking at the study overall: Peripheral blood was sampled at the time of initial diagnosis, prior to any treatment. To identify TCR V-J signatures that set the groups apart, the researchers used a discovery cohort of about a hundred patients, made up of under 45 with Graves' ophthalmopathy and 57 with stable Graves' hyperthyroidism. Following sampling, methimazole starting at 30 mg daily was given to hyperthyroidism patients, and high-dose intravenous methylprednisolone was given to ophthalmopathy patients. The paper describes TCR Vbeta CDR3 sequencing of fewer than 150 peripheral blood samples, made up of under 50 ophthalmopathy patients, 70 to 75 hyperthyroidism patients and around 17 progressor patients. For training and testing, the 95 to 100 patients in the discovery cohort were randomly divided in a 7:3 ratio. Prospective prediction of ophthalmopathy was tested in an independent validation cohort consisting of 18 hyperthyroidism patients and about 17 patients who later progressed to ophthalmopathy. Thyroid tissue and blood T-cell repertoires from about six Graves' hyperthyroidism patients were also compared in the study.

Ophthalmopathy patients had moderately to severely active disease, Clinical Activity Score of at least 3, NOSPECS grade of at least 4, and duration under 3 months. The study excluded patients with uncontrolled infections, other autoimmune diseases, pregnancy or lactation. Diagnoses were based on clinical symptoms, serum thyroxine and TRAb, thyroid ultrasound and orbital computed tomography. Ficoll-Paque density gradient centrifugation was used to isolate PBMCs from under 11 ml of fresh peripheral blood. Total RNA was extracted using Trizol reagent, and RNA quality was assessed on an Agilent 2100 Bioanalyzer. Beyond this particular receptor, the publication reports: A model built on a 13 V-J signature distinguished ophthalmopathy from stable hyperthyroidism, reaching 85% to 90% sensitivity and around 81% specificity in cross-validation and 80%/75% in testing. Sample size was not statistically predetermined, and investigators were not blinded to group allocation. Most expanded thyroid clonotypes (frequency above 0.001) were also detected in blood, a finding suggesting that blood repertoires may reflect thyroid immune responses. In validation, the model predicted progression to ophthalmopathy a median of 6.5 months before onset, with roughly 70% sensitivity and 72.22% specificity.

TCR beta CDR3 regions were amplified from RNA transcripts. The TCR CDR3 was subjected to a first round of RT-PCR using the HTBI primer set and the Qiagen OneStep RT-PCR kit. Libraries were constructed in a second round of multiplex PCR, after which size selection and purification were performed. Libraries were sequenced paired-end with 100 bp reads on an Illumina HiSeq2000. As for the authors' bioinformatics: SOAPnuke was used to process the raw data, throwing out any read that contained adapters or uncalled bases, had a mean Phred below 15, or lacked an exact constant-primer or identifier match. COPE v1.2.5 was used to merge the high-quality paired reads, and each unique nucleotide sequence was defined as a clonotype. Clonotypes were aligned to IMGT TRBV, TRBD and TRBJ reference segments using MiTCR v1.1. Analysis was restricted to V-J combinations with a frequency above 0.0001, which covered 99.2% of repertoires. A TCS score was defined as the ratio between F50 (clonal expansion) and ExV (chaos), using BLOSUM62-based TCRdist between CDR3 peptides within each V-J. Welch's t-statistics and random forest reduced fewer than 550 V-J features to about 13, which were used in a naive Bayes classifier (R e1071). Clones were called with MiXCR by TCRdb after fastp trimmed the public reads at Q25, and only in-frame beta chains were retained. Rows matching on CDR3 protein sequence are summarized as one entry with the most common DNA and genes. The authors' filters were not applied to this entry. Counted in this sample were fewer than 400,000 distinct CDR3 sequences; over 13% of them appeared once. The top ten clonotypes cover around 27% of the sample.

V and J are truncated by 6 bases and 7 bases respectively, leaving an intervening sequence of 25 bases. The CDR3, cysteine through phenylalanine, is 17 amino acids long. The DNA shown is the 51-base CDR3, in frame from base 1. This clonotype was picked up many times. The antigen it binds to is not known. Base qualities are missing; no much larger clone stands one base away. The chain is assembled from TRBV12-3 or TRBV12-4 and TRBJ1-5; possibly the D gene is TRBD1, per 6 matching bases. The sequence came from a man aged 50 or older with Graves' ophthalmopathy. Input material: blood. The nucleotide sequence reads as follows: TGTGCCAGCAGCGAACCCGGGGAGGGGGAAGGCAGACAGCCCCAGCATTTT. Its protein is CASSEPGEGEGRQPQHF.